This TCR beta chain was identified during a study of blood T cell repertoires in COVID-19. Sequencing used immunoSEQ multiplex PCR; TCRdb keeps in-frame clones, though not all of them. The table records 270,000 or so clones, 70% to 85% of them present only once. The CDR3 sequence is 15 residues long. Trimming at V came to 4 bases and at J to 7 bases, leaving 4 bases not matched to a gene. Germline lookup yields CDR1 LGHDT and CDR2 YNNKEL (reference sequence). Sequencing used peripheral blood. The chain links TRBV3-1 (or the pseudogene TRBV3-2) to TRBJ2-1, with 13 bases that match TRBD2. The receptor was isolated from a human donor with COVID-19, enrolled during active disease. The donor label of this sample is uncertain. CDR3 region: CASSLRLAGGNEQFF. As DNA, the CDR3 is TGTGCCAGCAGCCTTCGACTAGCGGGAGGAAATGAGCAGTTCTTC.